This note documents a single T cell receptor beta chain sequence. Its antigen is unidentified. V was trimmed by 5 bases and J by 0 bases, leaving 17 bases between them. This CDR3 is 18 amino acids long. CDR1 and CDR2 (germline): SGHAT, FQNNGV. Produced via immunoSEQ multiplex PCR; TCRdb's table is partial and in-frame only. Of about 150,000 clones in the sample, around 83% are singletons; the top ten hold roughly 2.1%. These data originate in a study of cytomegalovirus exposure and HLA in healthy donors. Study observations and caveats: Cytomegalovirus-associated TCR beta chains were listed, numbering around 150.

The rearrangement links TRBV11-2 to TRBJ2-6; D perhaps matches TRBD1 (6 bases). The sample consisted of PBMCs. This receptor was taken from a human donor in good health. As DNA, the CDR3 is TGTGCCAGCAGCACCCCAGGGGCTATGTCCTCTGGGGCCAACGTCCTGACTTTC. It specifies CASSTPGAMSSGANVLTF. Using reference TRBV11-2 and TRBJ2-6 for the parts outside the CDR3, the full variable domain is EAGVAQSPRYKIIEKRQSVAFWCNPISGHATLYWYQQILGQGPKLLIQFQNNGVVDDSQLPKDRFSAERLKGVDSTLKIQPAKLEDSAVYLCASSTPGAMSSGANVLTFGAGSRLTVL.